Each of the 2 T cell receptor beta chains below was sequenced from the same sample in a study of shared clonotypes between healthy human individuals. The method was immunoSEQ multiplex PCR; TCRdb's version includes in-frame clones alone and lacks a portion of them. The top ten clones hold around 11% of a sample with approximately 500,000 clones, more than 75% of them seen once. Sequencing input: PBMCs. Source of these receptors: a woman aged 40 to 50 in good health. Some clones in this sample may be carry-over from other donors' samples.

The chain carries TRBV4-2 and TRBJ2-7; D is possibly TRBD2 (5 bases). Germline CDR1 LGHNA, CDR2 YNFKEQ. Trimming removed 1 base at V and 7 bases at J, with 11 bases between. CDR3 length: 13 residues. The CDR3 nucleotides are TGTGCCAGCAGCCAAGGGGCGGACTTGGAGCAGTACTTC. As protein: CASSQGADLEQYF.

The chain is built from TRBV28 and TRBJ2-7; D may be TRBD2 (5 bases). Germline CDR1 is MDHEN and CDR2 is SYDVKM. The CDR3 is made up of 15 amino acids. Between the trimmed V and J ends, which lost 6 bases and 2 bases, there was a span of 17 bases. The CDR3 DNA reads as TGTGCCAGCAGCCCCCCCAGGCCGGAGGCCTACGAGCAGTACTTC. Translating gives CASSPPRPEAYEQYF.